The 19 T cell receptor beta chains reported below all come from one sample, sequenced in a study of shared clonotypes between healthy human individuals. Using immunoSEQ multiplex PCR, the repertoire was profiled, and TCRdb retains in-frame clones only, with some absent. Of 450,000 to 500,000 clones listed, approximately 84% are singletons. Sequencing was done on a sample of PBMCs. These receptors all come from a woman in her forties in good health. Some clones in this sample may be carry-over from other donors' samples.

The J gene is TRBJ2-7, the V gene TRBV4-2; D is undetermined. Germline V gene data show CDR1 as LGHNA and CDR2 as YNFKEQ. V was trimmed by 0 bases and J by 7 bases, leaving 10 bases between them. The CDR3 sequence is 13 residues long. CDR3 region: CASSQEKGREQYF. The DNA of the CDR3 is TGTGCCAGCAGCCAAGAAAAGGGAAGGGAGCAGTACTTC.

The genes are TRBV18 and TRBJ1-4; no firm D call. In germline, CDR1 is KGHSH, CDR2 LQKENI. The CDR3 runs to 16 residues. The germline V and J ends were trimmed by 3 bases and 4 bases, with 15 bases remaining between them. CDR3 protein: CASSPDRRAINEKLFF. The DNA for the CDR3 is TGTGCCAGCTCACCTGACCGGAGGGCGATTAATGAAAAACTGTTTTTT.

V usage is TRBV6-4 and J usage is TRBJ2-1, with TRBD2 matching 8 bases. The length of the CDR3 is 16 residues. In germline, CDR1 is MRHNA, CDR2 SNTAGT. Trimming cost V 3 bases and J 12 bases; bases outside gene matches: 16. The CDR3 here is CASSDTASGSPRVQFF. Here the CDR3 DNA reads TGTGCCAGCAGTGATACGGCTAGCGGGTCCCCTAGGGTGCAGTTCTTC.

As regards this clone: The likely explanation is a read error, given a far larger clone one base away. The sample has other DNA sequences that encode this CDR3 too. The chain uses TRBV4-2 and TRBJ2-6; the D gene is possibly TRBD2 (5 bases). CDR3 length equals 16 residues. Trimming removed 0 bases from V and 7 bases from J, with 13 bases in between. Germline-derived CDR1 and CDR2 are LGHNA and YNFKEQ. The CDR3 DNA reads TGTGCCAGCAGCCAAGATCTAGGGAGCGGTGCCAACGTCCTGACTTTC. Protein sequence: CASSQDLGSGANVLTF.

Details on this clone: This likely reflects a read error, since a far larger clone is one base away. V gene TRBV5-4 combines with J gene TRBJ2-6; D remains ambiguous. CDR1 is SGHNT, CDR2 YYREEE, per germline (reference sequence). This CDR3 contains 16 residues. V was clipped by 5 bases and J by 0 bases, with 12 bases between them. This CDR3 is CASRGSWLSGANVLTF. CDR3 in DNA: TGTGCCAGCAGGGGCAGCTGGCTCTCTGGGGCCAACGTCCTGACTTTC.

In the case of this clone: Since a far larger clone is one base different, this is likely a read error. The chain employs TRBV7-9 and TRBJ2-2; the D is unclear. Germline V gene lookup returns CDR1 SEHNR and CDR2 FQNEAQ (reference sequence). This CDR3 is 14 amino acids long. Trimming stripped 5 bases from V and 3 bases from J, with 10 bases between. Here the CDR3 reads CASSHRAYTGELFF. The CDR3 nucleotides read TGTGCCAGCAGCCATAGGGCGTACACCGGGGAGCTGTTTTTT.

This chain connects TRBV27 to TRBJ2-7, with D tentatively TRBD1 (5 bases). Germline loops: CDR1 MNHEY, CDR2 SMNVEV (reference sequence). Trimming stripped 1 base from V and 4 bases from J, with 14 bases between. This CDR3 is 15 amino acids long. The CDR3 DNA sequence: TGTGCCAGCAGTTTATGGGGCAGGGCGTTGTACGAGCAGTACTTC. Its protein is CASSLWGRALYEQYF.

CDR3 protein: CASRGPNDSGNTIYF. CDR3 sequence (DNA): TGTGCCAGCAGAGGACCAAACGACTCTGGAAACACCATATATTTT. The rearrangement uses TRBV28 and TRBJ1-3; D gene uncertain. The CDR3 loop spans 15 amino acids. CDR1 and CDR2 from the germline V gene are MDHEN and SYDVKM. The V end was cut by 6 bases, the J end by 0 bases, with 12 bases between.

Concerning this clone: A far larger clone is one base from this, pointing to a likely read error. This chain's CDR3 is CASSPEVSGANVLTF. The DNA for the CDR3 is TGTGCCAGCAGTCCCGAAGTCTCTGGGGCCAACGTCCTGACTTTC. The chain carries TRBV6-1 and TRBJ2-6; D is undetermined. The germline V and J ends were trimmed by 5 bases and 0 bases, with 8 bases remaining between them. In germline, CDR1 is MNHNS, CDR2 SASEGT. This CDR3 comprises 15 residues.

The gene calls are TRBV5-1 and TRBJ2-5; 7 bases fit TRBD1. V gave up 0 bases and J gave up 1 base; unmatched junction bases: 6. Germline CDR1 reads SGHRS; CDR2 reads YFSETQ. The CDR3 is 16 amino acids. The CDR3 sequence: CASSLGGGQIQETQYF. The CDR3 DNA sequence: TGCGCCAGCAGCTTGGGAGGGGGACAGATCCAAGAGACCCAGTACTTC.

To note about this clone: A read error is the likely source, as a far larger clone sits one nucleotide away. This chain uses TRBV4-3 with TRBJ2-6; D unresolved. Germline-derived CDR1 and CDR2 are LGHNA and YSLEER. Between the trimmed V and J ends, which lost 0 bases and 1 base, there was a span of 10 bases. This CDR3 comprises 17 residues. Here the CDR3 reads CASSQDPVTSGANVLTF. Here the CDR3 DNA reads TGCGCCAGCAGCCAAGATCCAGTGACTTCTGGGGCCAACGTCCTGACTTTC.

This clone showed up just once. The J gene is TRBJ2-7, the V gene TRBV4-3; TRBD1 matches 9 bases. Germline V gene sequence: CDR1 LGHNA, CDR2 YSLEER. Unmatched junction bases numbered 17, after V lost 0 bases and J lost 5 bases. The CDR3 spans 19 residues. CDR3 nucleotide sequence: TGCGCCAGCAGCCAAGACGACCCGGGACAGGGTCACAAAGGGGACGAGCAGTACTTC. It yields the protein CASSQDDPGQGHKGDEQYF.

This chain joins TRBV6-5 and TRBJ1-5; weak D call: TRBD1 (6 bases). Between the trimmed V and J ends, which lost 5 bases and 0 bases, there was a span of 11 bases. Germline lookup yields CDR1 MNHEY and CDR2 SVGAGI. CDR3 length: 15 residues. The CDR3 nucleotides are TGTGCCAGCAGTCCCGACAGGTTTAGCAATCAGCCCCAGCATTTT. Its translation is CASSPDRFSNQPQHF.

The CDR3 sequence is CASSLTRDRGGYTF. In nucleotides, the CDR3 is TGTGCCAGCAGCTTGACCCGGGACAGGGGTGGCTACACCTTC. The chain carries TRBV5-4 and TRBJ1-2; 10 bases line up with TRBD1. Germline trimming cut 1 base from V and 7 bases from J; bases unmatched to any gene: 4. The germline CDR1 and CDR2 sequences are SGHNT and YYREEE (reference sequence). The CDR3 extends over 14 amino acids. Filled out from reference TRBV5-4 and TRBJ1-2, the complete variable domain reads ETGVTQSPTHLIKTRGQQVTLRCSSQSGHNTVSWYQQALGQGPQFIFQYYREEENGRGNFPPRFSGLQFPNYSSELNVNALELDDSALYLCASSLTRDRGGYTFGSGTRLTVV.

This chain joins TRBV28 and TRBJ2-6; the D gene is possibly TRBD1 (5 bases). Germline lookup yields CDR1 MDHEN and CDR2 SYDVKM. Trimming pared 2 bases from V and 3 bases from J, leaving 8 bases between. The CDR3 contains 15 residues. DNA of the CDR3: TGTGCCAGCAGTTTAGGGGCACTTGGGGCCAACGTCCTGACTTTC. Amino acids: CASSLGALGANVLTF.

With regard to this clone: A read error is the likely source, as a far larger clone sits one nucleotide away. Other DNA sequences in this sample translate to the same CDR3. The rearrangement links TRBV30 to TRBJ1-2; a possible D gene is TRBD1 (6 bases). Looked up from germline, CDR1 is GTSNPN and CDR2 is SVGIG (reference sequence). This CDR3 region has 14 residues. CDR3 residues: CAWSVLSGAGGYTF. CDR3 sequence (DNA): TGTGCCTGGAGTGTACTGTCGGGGGCGGGTGGCTACACCTTT.

In its sample, this clone was seen once. V usage is TRBV29-1 and J usage is TRBJ2-7; D may match TRBD1 or TRBD2 (5 bases each). Germline values: CDR1 SQVTM, CDR2 ANQGSEA. Trimming shortened V by 4 bases and J by 6 bases, and 16 bases separated the two germline ends. CDR3 size: 13 residues. As DNA, the CDR3 is TGCAGCGTTGCTAGTGGGGGTTCTACCGAGCAGTACTTC. Amino acids: CSVASGGSTEQYF.

This sequence joins TRBV10-3 and TRBJ2-3, with D tentatively TRBD2 (6 bases). The germline CDR1 and CDR2 sequences are ENHRY and SYGVKD. V was trimmed by 6 bases and J by 0 bases, leaving 13 bases between them. The CDR3 loop spans 15 amino acids. The CDR3 reads CAIRDSGPSTDTQYF. In DNA, the CDR3 is TGTGCCATCAGAGACAGCGGGCCTAGCACAGATACGCAGTATTTT.

The rearrangement uses TRBV7-3 and TRBJ2-1, with D unresolved. The CDR3 contains 14 residues. CDR1 is SGHTA and CDR2 is FQGTGA in the germline V gene. Trimming left V 5 bases short and J 0 bases short, with 8 bases between. The CDR3 DNA reads TGTGCCAGCAGCCAATTTAGCTCCTACAATGAGCAGTTCTTC. Residues: CASSQFSSYNEQFF.